This TCR beta chain was sequenced in a study of CD8+CD57+ T cells in acquired aplastic anemia. Notes on the study in general: It was found that roughly 31 CD8+ CDR3 sequences were shared between patients and controls.

Profiling that covered TCR beta VDJ and CDR3 relied on genomic DNA as its template. TCRdb reanalysed the reads using MiXCR and keeps one entry per CDR3 protein. Of some 160,000 distinct CDR3 sequences in the sample, around half were seen once. V was pared by 4 bases and J by 0 bases, with 6 bases of the junction left unmatched. Germline V lookup: CDR1 SEHNR, CDR2 FQNEAQ (reference sequence). CDR3 length: 16 amino acids. In the case of this clonotype: What it binds is unknown.

CD8+CD57+ cell expansion, shown by flow cytometry, had occurred in the patients selected for sequencing. The chain carries TRBV7-9 and TRBJ2-1; 7 bases are shared with TRBD1. The source material was sorted CD4+, CD8+, or CD8+CD57+ T cells (not recorded which) from PBMCs. The receptor was derived from a human donor with aplastic anemia. DNA of the CDR3: TGTGCCAGCAGCTCGGCGTGGGACAGCTCCTACAATGAGCAGTTCTTC. This translates into CASSSAWDSSYNEQFF.